The 6 T cell receptor beta chains in this list originate from one sample, sequenced in a study of Ad26.COV2.S vaccination and SARS-CoV-2 variants. Produced via immunoSEQ multiplex PCR; TCRdb's table is partial and in-frame only. The sample comprises about 370,000 clones, roughly 90% of which are singletons, and under 2% rests with the top ten. This sample's treatment: around 19 received Ad26.COV2.S at low or high dose, single or two shots; 5 received placebo; per-sample allocation not given. Sampling was performed 63 days after the first vaccine or placebo injection. Specimen: peripheral blood, collected in a trial of Ad26.COV2.S vaccine versus placebo. The receptors derive from a person aged 18-60 years who received the Ad26.COV2.S COVID-19 vaccine or a placebo.

Notes on this clone: Other DNA variants within this sample encode the same CDR3. The chain employs TRBV6-5 and TRBJ1-2; D possibly corresponds to TRBD1 (6 bases). The germline V gene has CDR1 MNHEY and CDR2 SVGAGI. This CDR3 is built from 14 residues. V lost 5 bases to trimming and J lost 4 bases, with 14 bases between them. The CDR3 sequence is CASSPGTLGYGYTF. The CDR3 DNA reads TGTGCCAGCAGTCCCGGGACATTGGGCTATGGCTACACCTTC.

The CDR3 loop reads CASSPDRGFYEQYF. The CDR3 nucleotides are TGTGCCAGCAGCCCGGACAGGGGCTTCTACGAGCAGTACTTC. V and J are TRBV27 and TRBJ2-7; TRBD1 aligns across 9 bases. V gave up 6 bases and J gave up 3 bases; unmatched junction bases: 6. Germline V gene sequence: CDR1 MNHEY, CDR2 SMNVEV (reference sequence). This CDR3 has 14 amino acids.

The rearrangement joins TRBV19 to TRBJ1-3; 7 bases map to TRBD1. CDR3 size: 14 residues. Per germline, CDR1 LNHDA and CDR2 SQIVND (reference sequence). Trimming at V came to 5 bases and at J to 5 bases, leaving 6 bases not matched to a gene. The CDR3 nucleotides are TGTGCCAGTAGTCCACAGGGGTCGAGAAACACCATATATTTT. This gives the protein CASSPQGSRNTIYF. Filled out from reference TRBV19 and TRBJ1-3, the complete variable domain reads DGGITQSPKYLFRKEGQNVTLSCEQNLNHDAMYWYRQDPGQGLRLIYYSQIVNDFQKGDIAEGYSVSREKKESFPLTVTSAQKNPTAFYLCASSPQGSRNTIYFGEGSWLTVV.

V gene TRBV5-6 combines with J gene TRBJ2-7; D is possibly TRBD1 (5 bases). The CDR3 contains 13 residues. Trimming left V 5 bases short and J 2 bases short, with 11 bases between. Looked up from germline, CDR1 is SGHDT and CDR2 is YYEEEE. DNA of the CDR3: TGTGCCAGCAGTTACGACAGAGCCTACGAGCAGTACTTC. It yields the protein CASSYDRAYEQYF. The whole variable domain, remainder taken from reference TRBV5-6 and TRBJ2-7, is DAGVTQSPTHLIKTRGQQVTLRCSPKSGHDTVSWYQQALGQGPQFIFQYYEEEERQRGNFPDRFSGHQFPNYSSELNVNALLLGDSALYLCASSYDRAYEQYFGPGTRLTVT.

About this clone itself: The sample has other DNA sequences that encode this CDR3 too. DNA for the CDR3: TGCGCCAGCAGCCTACAGGGTGGAGAGACCCAGTACTTC. Amino acids: CASSLQGGETQYF. The chain has TRBV5-1 and TRBJ2-5, with D possibly TRBD1 on 6 matching bases. Germline values: CDR1 SGHRS, CDR2 YFSETQ. The length of the CDR3 is 13 residues. Trimming took off 4 bases at V and 4 bases at J, with 11 bases between the two ends.

This clone was seen a single time. The V and J genes are TRBV28 and TRBJ1-1; no clear D gene. This CDR3 is built from 12 residues. V lost 6 bases, J lost 4 bases, and 9 bases lay in between. The V gene's germline CDR1 is MDHEN and CDR2 SYDVKM. The CDR3 loop is CASREVATEAFF. In DNA form, the CDR3 reads TGTGCCAGCAGAGAGGTCGCCACTGAAGCTTTCTTT.